These 21 T cell receptor beta chains came from one sample sequenced in a study of cytomegalovirus exposure and HLA in healthy donors. Use of 60 Vbeta and 13 Jbeta primers characterized the PCR. TCRdb's copy holds only in-frame clones and misses some; the assay was immunoSEQ multiplex PCR. Of 150,000 to 200,000 clones in the sample, around 80% were seen once. Sequencing was performed on PBMCs. The receptors derive from a woman younger than 30 in good health and CMV-seropositive.

In regard to this clone: Other nucleotide sequences in the sample specify the same CDR3. The V and J genes are TRBV5-1 and TRBJ2-7; D might be TRBD2 (5 bases). V gave up 0 bases and J gave up 1 base, with 8 bases separating them. There are 14 residues in the CDR3. Germline CDR1 SGHRS, CDR2 YFSETQ. CDR3: CASSLVPGSYEQYF. The CDR3 region has the DNA TGCGCCAGCAGCTTGGTGCCGGGGTCCTACGAGCAGTACTTC.

This chain uses TRBV5-1 with TRBJ1-4, with 10 nucleotides matching TRBD1. The ends lost 0 bases at V and 10 bases at J; junction bases unmatched: 6. The V gene's germline CDR1 is SGHRS and CDR2 YFSETQ. This CDR3 is 15 amino acids long. CDR3 loop: CASSLEGTGEPKLFF. CDR3 DNA sequence: TGCGCCAGCAGCTTGGAGGGGACAGGGGAACCAAAACTGTTTTTT.

The rearrangement links TRBV28 to TRBJ1-2; D is unresolved. The CDR3 length is 16 residues. With 4 bases removed from V and 4 bases from J, the gap between germline ends came to 19 bases. From germline, CDR1 is MDHEN and CDR2 SYDVKM. The CDR3 here is CASSSPFLFEVYGYTF. Here the CDR3 DNA reads TGTGCCAGCAGTTCCCCCTTTTTATTTGAGGTCTATGGCTACACCTTC.

This sequence joins TRBV9 and TRBJ1-2; 7 bases map to TRBD1. V shed 1 base, J shed 2 bases, and the junction held 11 bases outside the gene matches. CDR1 and CDR2 (germline): SGDLS, YYNGEE. The CDR3 is 17 residues long. The CDR3 sequence: CASSVTNPTGKNYGYTF. The CDR3 nucleotides read TGTGCCAGCAGCGTAACTAACCCGACAGGGAAAAACTATGGCTACACCTTC.

This clone has more than one count but fewer than ten. J is TRBJ1-5 and V is TRBV27; 10 bases line up with TRBD1. Germline CDR1 is MNHEY and CDR2 is SMNVEV (reference sequence). This CDR3 contains 16 residues. V shed 4 bases, J shed 3 bases, and the junction held 6 bases outside the gene matches. The CDR3 spells CASSSGQGVTNQPQHF. Here the CDR3 DNA reads TGTGCCAGCAGTTCCGGACAGGGGGTGACCAATCAGCCCCAGCATTTT.

V and J are TRBV27 and TRBJ1-2; the match to TRBD1 covers 7 bases. Germline CDR1 and CDR2: MNHEY and SMNVEV (reference sequence). CDR3 length equals 13 residues. The V gene end was trimmed by 6 bases and the J gene end by 8 bases; junction bases not matched to a gene: 9. For the CDR3, the DNA is TGTGCCAGCAGCATGACAGGGAGAATGGGCTACACCTTC. Protein: CASSMTGRMGYTF.

Concerning this clone itself: The junction departs from germline at one end; a sequencing error may be responsible. The rearrangement links TRBV12-5 to TRBJ2-6; 9 nucleotides match TRBD1. Germline CDR1 is LGHNT and CDR2 is FRNRAP. The length of the CDR3 is 19 residues. CDR3 sequence (DNA): TGTGCTGGTGGTGCCCCCTTGACAGGGGGGAAGTCTGGGGCCAACGTCCTGACTTTC. As protein: CAGGAPLTGGKSGANVLTF.

This clone was counted once. The chain combines TRBV15 with TRBJ2-1; the match to TRBD2 covers 9 bases. After removal of 1 base from V and 9 bases from J, the junction contained 4 bases not matched to a gene. This CDR3 is built from 14 residues. Germline V gene sequence: CDR1 LNHNV, CDR2 YYDKDF (reference sequence). The CDR3 spells CATSRGGGGGEQFF. DNA of the CDR3: TGTGCCACCAGCAGAGGCGGGGGGGGTGGTGAGCAGTTCTTC.

The chain is built from TRBV27 and TRBJ1-6; 10 bases map to TRBD1. Germline-derived CDR1 and CDR2 are MNHEY and SMNVEV (reference sequence). V shed 3 bases, J shed 9 bases, and the junction held 2 bases outside the gene matches. This CDR3 comprises 14 residues. The DNA of the CDR3 is TGTGCCAGCAGTTTCGACAGGGGGCGTTCACCCCTCCACTTT. It is translated as CASSFDRGRSPLHF.

The rearrangement joins TRBV11-1 to TRBJ1-4; no clear D gene. The length of the CDR3 is 15 residues. Germline assignment: CDR1 SGHAT and CDR2 FQDESV (reference sequence). With 2 bases removed from V and 7 bases from J, the gap between germline ends came to 14 bases. The CDR3 spells CASSLRGASGEKLFF. The CDR3 DNA reads as TGTGCCAGCAGCTTAAGAGGAGCCAGTGGTGAAAAACTGTTTTTT.

The chain recombines TRBV7-9 with TRBJ1-5; weak D call: TRBD1 (5 bases). This CDR3 is built from 11 residues. V lost 7 bases and J 11 bases, leaving 12 bases between the germline ends. CDR1 is SEHNR and CDR2 is FQNEAQ in the germline V gene (reference sequence). The CDR3: CASTPTGAQHF. The CDR3 DNA follows: TGTGCCAGCACCCCCACGGGGGCCCAGCATTTT.

The chain uses TRBV19 and TRBJ1-2, with D possibly being TRBD1 (5 bases). Germline CDR1 LNHDA, CDR2 SQIVND (reference sequence). There are 14 residues in the CDR3. V lost 5 bases to trimming and J lost 3 bases, with 13 bases between them. The CDR3 loop reads CASSLRRGDYGYTF. The CDR3 region has the DNA TGTGCCAGTAGTCTCCGGAGGGGTGACTATGGCTACACCTTC.

The chain combines TRBV5-4 with TRBJ1-1; the D is unclear. CDR1 is SGHNT and CDR2 is YYREEE in the germline V gene (reference sequence). The length of the CDR3 is 18 residues. Trimming shortened V by 0 bases and J by 1 base, and 19 bases separated the two germline ends. CDR3 sequence: CASSLEGPLGGSNTEAFF. The CDR3 coding sequence is TGTGCCAGCAGCTTGGAGGGCCCCTTAGGAGGGTCGAACACTGAAGCTTTCTTT.

This chain's CDR3 is CASGWFTNQETQYF. For the CDR3, the DNA is TGCGCCAGCGGCTGGTTCACTAACCAAGAGACCCAGTACTTC. The gene calls are TRBV5-1 and TRBJ2-5, with D hard to call. The CDR3 is 14 residues long. Germline V gene sequence: CDR1 SGHRS, CDR2 YFSETQ. V dropped 7 bases and J dropped 0 bases, with 13 bases sitting between them.

The genes are TRBV9 and TRBJ2-2, with D uncertain. CDR1 and CDR2 (germline): SGDLS, YYNGEE. The germline V and J ends were trimmed by 0 bases and 1 base, with 7 bases remaining between them. This CDR3 is built from 15 residues. The CDR3 region is CASSVVSQNTGELFF. As DNA, the CDR3 is TGTGCCAGCAGCGTAGTCAGTCAGAACACCGGGGAGCTGTTTTTT.

CDR3 region: CASSIGQRGDAFF. DNA for the CDR3: TGTGCCAGCAGCATAGGACAGCGTGGTGACGCTTTCTTT. The V gene is TRBV7-9, the J gene TRBJ1-1; maybe TRBD1 (6 bases). V lost 5 bases to trimming and J lost 11 bases, with 18 bases between them. Germline V gives CDR1 SEHNR, CDR2 FQNEAQ (reference sequence). The CDR3 length is 13 residues.

This rearrangement joins TRBV23-1 to TRBJ1-6; D is unclear. TRBV23-1 is annotated as an ORF whose role is uncertain. Trimming removed 0 bases at V and 8 bases at J, with 14 bases between. The CDR3 is 16 amino acids. The CDR3 here is CASSQSGRWRDSPLHF. The DNA of the CDR3 is TGCGCCAGCAGTCAATCGGGGAGGTGGAGGGATTCACCCCTCCACTTT.

The chain links TRBV5-1 to TRBJ1-1; D not certain. The CDR3 consists of 14 residues. Germline values: CDR1 SGHRS, CDR2 YFSETQ. The V end was cut by 2 bases, the J end by 5 bases, with 13 bases between. The CDR3 nucleotides are TGCGCCAGCAGCTTAACAGTTGGTGGTACTGAAGCTTTCTTT. It yields the protein CASSLTVGGTEAFF.

This chain joins TRBV5-1 and TRBJ1-1; tentative D call: TRBD1 (5 bases). The V end was cut by 0 bases, the J end by 2 bases, with 11 bases between. The CDR3 consists of 15 residues. Germline V gene sequence: CDR1 SGHRS, CDR2 YFSETQ. The CDR3 sequence: CASSLVIQGNTEAFF. DNA of the CDR3: TGCGCCAGCAGCTTGGTAATCCAGGGCAACACTGAAGCTTTCTTT.

This chain joins TRBV13 and TRBJ2-1, with D maybe TRBD2 (6 bases). Germline loops: CDR1 PRHDT, CDR2 FYEKMQ (reference sequence). This CDR3 spans 15 amino acids. Trimming took 0 bases from V and 7 from J, leaving 13 bases between them. In DNA, the CDR3 is TGTGCCAGCAGCTTAGGTGTAGCGGTTAGGAATGAGCAGTTCTTC. Amino acids: CASSLGVAVRNEQFF.

The rearrangement uses TRBV4-2 and TRBJ2-1, with 7 bases matching TRBD2. Germline trimming cut 1 base from V and 0 bases from J; bases unmatched to any gene: 18. Germline loops: CDR1 LGHNA, CDR2 YNFKEQ. This CDR3 comprises 21 residues. CDR3 sequence: CASSQAVTLTLSGDSYNEQFF. CDR3 nucleotide sequence: TGTGCCAGCAGCCAAGCGGTGACACTAACACTGAGCGGGGACTCCTACAATGAGCAGTTCTTC.